One and the same sample provided the 2 T cell receptor beta chains below, sequenced in a study of human T cells and chemical hapten exposure. Time point of the sample: patch test 1, 2 weeks after DPC sensitization. Stated treatment: therapeutic diphenylcyclopropenone sensitization with weekly scalp DPC. Using its own MiXCR run on the RACE reads, TCRdb lists one record per CDR3 protein. The sample contains tens of thousands of distinct CDR3 sequences, roughly a tenth of which appear only once. The sample here was whole blood, taken in connection with sensitization to the hapten diphenylcyclopropenone (DPC). These receptors were taken from a man aged 35 to 55 with alopecia areata. Some clones in this sample may be carry-over from other donors' samples.

The chain is built from TRBV28 and TRBJ2-7; no firm D call. The CDR3 extends over 14 amino acids. CDR1 is MDHEN and CDR2 is SYDVKM in the germline V gene. V lost 2 bases and J 3 bases, leaving 11 bases between the germline ends. CDR3 loop: CASSLVLDRYEQYF. CDR3 bases: TGTGCCAGCAGTTTAGTGCTGGACCGCTACGAGCAGTACTTC. Complete variable domain (other parts from reference TRBV28 and TRBJ2-7): DVKVTQSSRYLVKRTGEKVFLECVQDMDHENMFWYRQDPGLGLRLIYFSYDVKMKEKGDIPEGYSVSREKKERFSLILESASTNQTSMYLCASSLVLDRYEQYFGPGTRLTVT.

This clonotype has a count of ten or more. This chain links TRBV27 with TRBJ1-5, with D perhaps matching TRBD1 (6 bases). The CDR3 consists of 15 residues. Per the germline V gene, CDR1 is MNHEY and CDR2 is SMNVEV (reference sequence). Trimming cost V 4 bases and J 4 bases, with 14 bases left between them. CDR3 residues: CASSSFQGRNQPQHF. The CDR3 DNA is TGTGCCAGCAGTTCCTTTCAGGGGCGAAATCAGCCCCAGCATTTT.